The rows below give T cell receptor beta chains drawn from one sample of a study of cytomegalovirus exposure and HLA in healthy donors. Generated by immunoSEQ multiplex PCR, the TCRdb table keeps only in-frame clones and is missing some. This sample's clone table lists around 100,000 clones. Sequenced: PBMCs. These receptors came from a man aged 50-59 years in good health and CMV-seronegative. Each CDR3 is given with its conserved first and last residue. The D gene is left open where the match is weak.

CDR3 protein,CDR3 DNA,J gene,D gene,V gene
CASSLTSGGAFEQFF,TGTGCCAGCAGCTTAACTAGCGGGGGGGCTTTTGAGCAGTTCTTC,TRBJ2-1,TRBD2,TRBV5-4
CASSLATGEAFF,TGTGCCAGCAGCTTGGCCACAGGTGAAGCTTTCTTT,TRBJ1-1,-,TRBV5-4
CASSATGGRTEAFF,TGTGCCAGCAGTGCCACAGGGGGCAGGACTGAAGCTTTCTTT,TRBJ1-1,TRBD1,TRBV27
CASSPTRISYGYTF,TGTGCCAGCAGTCCCACTCGAATCTCTTATGGCTACACCTTC,TRBJ1-2,-,TRBV2
CASSLYRGASSGYTF,TGTGCCAGCAGCTTGTACAGGGGTGCTTCTAGTGGCTACACCTTC,TRBJ1-2,TRBD1,TRBV7-6
CAWRGLSGNNEQFF,TGTGCCTGGAGAGGACTTAGCGGAAACAATGAGCAGTTCTTC,TRBJ2-1,-,TRBV30
CASSDRSNQPQHF,TGTGCCAGCAGTGACAGATCCAATCAGCCCCAGCATTTT,TRBJ1-5,-,TRBV25-1
CASSRSAGINSGNTIYF,TGCGCCAGCAGCCGAAGCGCAGGGATTAACTCTGGAAACACCATATATTTT,TRBJ1-3,-,TRBV4-3
CASSQDGDGDEQFF,TGCGCCAGCAGCCAAGATGGAGATGGCGATGAGCAGTTCTTC,TRBJ2-1,-,TRBV4-3
CASSERQGLTGNTIYF,TGCGCCAGCAGCGAAAGACAGGGTCTAACCGGAAACACCATATATTTT,TRBJ1-3,TRBD1,TRBV5-1
CASSLGQGRNTEAFF,TGCGCCAGCAGCCTCGGACAGGGTAGGAACACTGAAGCTTTCTTT,TRBJ1-1,TRBD1,TRBV5-1
CATSRLYPQGANMNTEAFF,TGTGCCACCAGCAGATTATACCCCCAGGGGGCGAATATGAACACTGAAGCTTTCTTT,TRBJ1-1,TRBD1,TRBV15
CASSQESYTEAFF,TGCGCCAGCAGCCAGGAGTCGTACACTGAAGCTTTCTTT,TRBJ1-1,-,TRBV4-3
CASSNQGVINQPQHF,TGTGCCAGCAGCAACCAGGGGGTCATCAATCAGCCCCAGCATTTT,TRBJ1-5,TRBD1,TRBV7-2
CSALDSPEQFF,TGCAGTGCTTTGGACTCCCCTGAGCAGTTCTTC,TRBJ2-1,-,TRBV20-1
CASSSLSAVRRHEQYF,TGTGCCAGCAGCTCCCTAAGCGCGGTAAGGAGGCACGAGCAGTACTTC,TRBJ2-7,-,TRBV11-2
CATSRPFQGGSWGANVLTF,TGTGCCACCAGCAGACCCTTCCAGGGAGGAAGTTGGGGGGCCAACGTCCTGACTTTC,TRBJ2-6,-,TRBV15
CASSLYRVNTEAFF,TGTGCCAGCAGTTTATACAGGGTAAACACTGAAGCTTTCTTT,TRBJ1-1,-,TRBV27
CASSLSVGQGLAGAFF,TGTGCCAGCAGTTTATCGGTCGGACAGGGGCTCGCGGGAGCTTTCTTT,TRBJ1-1,TRBD1,TRBV27
CASSQGQGAQGYTF,TGTGCCAGCAGCCAAGGACAGGGGGCGCAGGGCTACACCTTC,TRBJ1-2,TRBD1,TRBV6-6
CASSLGAGMGNTEAFF,TGCGCCAGCAGCTTGGGAGCGGGGATGGGGAACACTGAAGCTTTCTTT,TRBJ1-1,-,TRBV5-1
CASSLVSPGGYTF,TGTGCCAGCAGCTTAGTATCGCCGGGTGGCTACACCTTC,TRBJ1-2,-,TRBV7-2
CASSQEGSYGYTF,TGTGCCAGCAGCCAAGAAGGGAGCTATGGCTACACCTTC,TRBJ1-2,-,TRBV4-2
CASSQGDSGYYEQYF,TGCGCCAGCAGCCAAGGCGATAGCGGATACTACGAGCAGTACTTC,TRBJ2-7,-,TRBV4-1